The 25 T cell receptor beta chains reported below all come from one sample, sequenced in a study of blood T cell repertoires in COVID-19. TCRdb's copy holds only in-frame clones and misses some; the assay was immunoSEQ multiplex PCR. The data contain over 150,000 clones, 70% to 85% of them singletons. The sequenced sample consisted of peripheral blood. These receptors were taken from a man aged 55 to 70 with COVID-19, enrolled during active disease.

This chain links TRBV7-9 with TRBJ1-5, with 10 bases fitting TRBD1. J was trimmed by 4 bases and V by 4 bases; bases with no gene match: 10. From germline, CDR1 is SEHNR and CDR2 FQNEAQ (reference sequence). The CDR3 loop spans 17 amino acids. This chain's CDR3 is CASSSGQGEGLNQPQHF. The CDR3 coding sequence is TGTGCCAGCAGCTCTGGACAGGGGGAAGGTTTGAATCAGCCCCAGCATTTT.

The chain carries TRBV6-5 and TRBJ1-1; D is unclear. Trimming took off 5 bases at V and 4 bases at J, with 17 bases between the two ends. The CDR3 has 15 residues. Germline CDR1 MNHEY, CDR2 SVGAGI. The chain's CDR3 is CASSTSLMVGTEAFF. CDR3 DNA: TGTGCCAGCAGTACCTCCCTGATGGTCGGCACTGAAGCTTTCTTT.

V is TRBV27 and J is TRBJ1-1; 7 positions match TRBD1. V shed 3 bases, J shed 1 base, and the junction held 8 bases outside the gene matches. Germline values: CDR1 MNHEY, CDR2 SMNVEV (reference sequence). CDR3 length: 16 residues. The CDR3 coding sequence is TGTGCCAGCAGTTTCGTCCCGGGACAGCGGAACACTGAAGCTTTCTTT. Translating gives CASSFVPGQRNTEAFF.

V gene TRBV5-8 combines with J gene TRBJ1-5, with D possibly matching TRBD1 (6 bases). The V gene lost 4 bases and the J gene lost 7 bases, with 15 bases spanning the gap. Germline assignment: CDR1 SGHTS and CDR2 YDEGEE. The CDR3 spans 14 residues. The CDR3 nucleotides are TGTGCCAGCAGCCGCAGGGGAACGGGGCAGCCCCAGCATTTT. It specifies CASSRRGTGQPQHF.

The chain links TRBV28 to TRBJ1-3, with TRBD1 matching 7 bases. The germline V gene has CDR1 MDHEN and CDR2 SYDVKM. With V trimmed by 6 bases and J by 0 bases, 11 bases remained unmatched. There are 17 residues in the CDR3. In DNA, the CDR3 is TGTGCCAGCAGCTCGTCGACTGGGACAGCCTCTGGAAACACCATATATTTT. This sequence encodes CASSSSTGTASGNTIYF.

The rearrangement joins TRBV27 to TRBJ1-1; D ambiguous. CDR1 is MNHEY, CDR2 SMNVEV, per germline (reference sequence). The germline V and J ends were trimmed by 4 bases and 2 bases, with 8 bases remaining between them. The CDR3 totals 13 residues. CDR3 sequence reads: CASSSLINTEAFF. Here the CDR3 DNA reads TGTGCCAGCAGTTCCCTTATAAACACTGAAGCTTTCTTT.

The chain carries TRBV25-1 and TRBJ1-2; the match to TRBD1 covers 9 bases. Germline CDR1 MGHDK, CDR2 SYGVNS. The trim removed 6 bases at V and 6 bases at J, leaving 5 bases unmatched. This CDR3 is 13 amino acids long. Here the CDR3 DNA reads TGTGCCAGCAGCGTGGGACAGGGCGATGGCTACACCTTC. Encoded protein: CASSVGQGDGYTF.

The J gene is TRBJ1-1, the V gene TRBV19, with 10 positions matching TRBD1. J was trimmed by 5 bases and V by 6 bases; bases with no gene match: 6. This CDR3 comprises 14 residues. Germline V gene lookup returns CDR1 LNHDA and CDR2 SQIVND (reference sequence). CDR3 sequence: CASRRQGAYTEAFF. The DNA for the CDR3 is TGTGCCAGTAGGCGACAGGGGGCGTATACTGAAGCTTTCTTT.

The V call is TRBV7-6, the J call TRBJ1-3; 7 nucleotides match TRBD1. V was pared by 4 bases and J by 3 bases, with 6 bases of the junction left unmatched. Looked up from germline, CDR1 is SGHVS and CDR2 is FNYEAQ. CDR3 length: 15 residues. In nucleotides, the CDR3 is TGTGCCAGCAGCTCAACTACAGGGGTTGGAAACACCATATATTTT. Encoded protein: CASSSTTGVGNTIYF.

The chain combines TRBV19 with TRBJ1-4, with D tentatively TRBD1 (5 bases). The V end was cut by 4 bases, the J end by 0 bases, with 12 bases between. The CDR3 contains 16 residues. The germline V gene encodes CDR1 LNHDA and CDR2 SQIVND (reference sequence). The CDR3 bases are TGTGCCAGTAGTACAATACAGGCTGCAACTAATGAAAAACTGTTTTTT. Protein sequence: CASSTIQAATNEKLFF.

The chain joins TRBV6-5 to TRBJ1-2; D is uncertain. Looked up from germline, CDR1 is MNHEY and CDR2 is SVGAGI. The CDR3 is made up of 14 amino acids. Between the trimmed V and J ends, which lost 7 bases and 8 bases, there was a span of 20 bases. CDR3 in amino acids: CASTKSRERVGYTF. The CDR3 nucleotides are TGTGCCAGCACCAAATCGAGAGAGAGGGTCGGCTACACCTTC.

The chain recombines TRBV29-1 with TRBJ2-1; D unclear. The CDR3 loop spans 12 amino acids. V gave up 0 bases and J gave up 7 bases, with 7 bases separating them. The V gene's germline CDR1 is SQVTM and CDR2 ANQGSEA. The CDR3 nucleotides are TGCAGCGTTGAAGATCTAGGTAATGAGCAGTTCTTC. Protein sequence: CSVEDLGNEQFF.

This clone was found a few times. The rearrangement joins TRBV18 to TRBJ1-5; TRBD1 agrees at 7 bases. CDR1 and CDR2 (germline): KGHSH, LQKENI. This CDR3 has 15 residues. Trimming cost V 6 bases and J 6 bases; bases outside gene matches: 11. The CDR3 nucleotides read TGTGCCAGCTCCCAAGACAGGGCGGGAAGTCAGCCCCAGCATTTT. Translated: CASSQDRAGSQPQHF.

The chain has TRBV24-1 and TRBJ1-4, with 10 nucleotides matching TRBD1. This CDR3 has 16 amino acids. V gave up 4 bases and J gave up 0 bases; unmatched junction bases: 1. Germline V gene sequence: CDR1 KGHDR, CDR2 SFDVKD. The CDR3 coding sequence is TGTGCCACCAGTGAGGGGACAGGGGCAACTAATGAAAAACTGTTTTTT. Its translation is CATSEGTGATNEKLFF.

The chain is built from TRBV4-2 and TRBJ2-7, with 8 bases that match TRBD2. Germline loops: CDR1 LGHNA, CDR2 YNFKEQ. The length of the CDR3 is 14 residues. V dropped 4 bases and J dropped 3; count of bases not matched to a gene: 5. CDR3 in amino acids: CASSPLAGIYEQYF. As DNA, the CDR3 is TGTGCCAGCAGCCCTTTAGCGGGGATCTACGAGCAGTACTTC.

The V call is TRBV7-9, the J call TRBJ2-4; TRBD1 agrees at 7 bases. Per the germline V gene, CDR1 is SEHNR and CDR2 is FQNEAQ (reference sequence). CDR3 length equals 16 residues. The V and J ends lost 7 bases and 0 bases, in that order; junction bases with no gene match: 9. CDR3 residues: CASTEDRNLAKNIQYF. The CDR3 region has the DNA TGTGCCAGCACAGAGGACAGGAACCTAGCCAAAAACATTCAGTACTTC.

This clone came up once. This chain joins TRBV15 and TRBJ1-5, with 10 nucleotides matching TRBD1. The ends lost 4 bases at V and 9 bases at J; junction bases unmatched: 9. Per the germline V gene, CDR1 is LNHNV and CDR2 is YYDKDF (reference sequence). The CDR3 spans 15 residues. For the CDR3, the DNA is TGTGCCACCAGCAAGGACAGGGGGGAAGTTTTGCCCCAGCATTTT. Amino acid sequence: CATSKDRGEVLPQHF.

In its sample, this clone was seen a few times. V gene TRBV9 combines with J gene TRBJ1-3; TRBD1 matches at 9 bases. The germline gives CDR1 SGDLS, CDR2 YYNGEE. Trimming took 4 bases from V and 2 from J; bases not matched to a gene: 10. This CDR3 comprises 17 residues. The CDR3 loop is CASSSFTGGSAGNTIYF. CDR3 bases: TGTGCCAGCAGCTCATTCACAGGGGGCAGCGCTGGAAACACCATATATTTT.

This clone was counted once. This rearrangement joins TRBV7-3 to TRBJ2-3, with a weak D call TRBD2 (5 bases). Trimming took 7 bases from V and 6 from J, leaving 14 bases between them. The CDR3 is made up of 13 amino acids. Germline CDR1 reads SGHTA; CDR2 reads FQGTGA. Here the CDR3 reads CASMLGPGDTQYF. The CDR3 DNA reads as TGTGCCAGCATGCTAGGCCCGGGGGATACGCAGTATTTT.

The rearrangement uses TRBV7-8 and TRBJ1-5; 8 positions agree with TRBD1. CDR1 is SGHVS and CDR2 is FQNEAQ in the germline V gene. V shed 2 bases, J shed 6 bases, and the junction held 6 bases outside the gene matches. The CDR3 runs 15 residues. The CDR3 spells CASSLSQGAGQPQHF. The CDR3 bases are TGTGCCAGCAGCTTAAGCCAGGGGGCAGGTCAGCCCCAGCATTTT. Looking up the rest from reference TRBV7-8 and TRBJ1-5 gives the full variable domain: GAGVSQSPRYKVAKRGQDVALRCDPISGHVSLFWYQQALGQGPEFLTYFQNEAQLDKSGLPSDRFFAERPEGSVSTLKIQRTQQEDSAVYLCASSLSQGAGQPQHFGDGTRLSIL.

The V call is TRBV24-1, the J call TRBJ1-1; 8 bases line up with TRBD1. The V and J ends lost 9 bases and 7 bases, in that order; junction bases with no gene match: 9. The CDR3 length is 13 residues. In germline, CDR1 is KGHDR, CDR2 SFDVKD. As DNA, the CDR3 is TGTGCCACCCGTCAGGGGGCGCGAGGTGAAGCTTTCTTT. Its protein product is CATRQGARGEAFF.

This clone occurred a few times. This rearrangement joins TRBV6-5 to TRBJ1-3, with no clear D. V gave up 6 bases and J gave up 8 bases, with 14 bases separating them. CDR1 is MNHEY, CDR2 SVGAGI, per germline. The length of the CDR3 is 13 residues. This chain's CDR3 is CASRRRRLDTIYF. Here the CDR3 DNA reads TGTGCCAGCAGGAGAAGGAGATTGGACACCATATATTTT.

The chain has TRBV19 and TRBJ1-5; TRBD1 matches 9 bases. The CDR3 is made up of 15 amino acids. The ends lost 6 bases at V and 6 bases at J; junction bases unmatched: 9. CDR1 is LNHDA and CDR2 is SQIVND in the germline V gene (reference sequence). The CDR3: CASSTGTGRLQPQHF. DNA of the CDR3: TGTGCCAGTAGCACCGGGACAGGGAGACTTCAGCCCCAGCATTTT.

The chain links TRBV6-2 or TRBV6-3 to TRBJ1-6; D may be TRBD1 (6 bases). Germline CDR1 is MNHEY and CDR2 is SVGEGT. V shed 4 bases and J shed 10 bases, with 17 bases lying between them. The CDR3 covers 15 residues. The CDR3 DNA follows: TGTGCCAGCAGTTGGACAGTGAGGATTGGGTCACCCCTCCACTTT. This translates into CASSWTVRIGSPLHF.

This clone has only one observation. The CDR3 nucleotides are TGTGCCAGCAGCTTAGATCGCTCAGTCCAAGAGACCCAGTACTTC. It codes for CASSLDRSVQETQYF. The V gene is TRBV7-9, the J gene TRBJ2-5; D call uncertain. The CDR3 runs 15 residues. Trimming cost V 1 base and J 1 base, with 10 bases left between them. The germline V gene has CDR1 SEHNR and CDR2 FQNEAQ (reference sequence).